This entry lists 29 T cell receptor beta chains sequenced from one sample in a study of cytomegalovirus exposure and HLA in healthy donors. The PCR ran on 60 Vbeta and 13 Jbeta primers. Profiling relied on immunoSEQ multiplex PCR, and the TCRdb table lists in-frame clones only, not all of them. The sample contains approximately 150,000 clones, approximately 79% of which appear only once. Sequenced sample: PBMCs. These receptors came from a human donor in good health.

The CDR3 region is CASSLEGGSGNTIYF. DNA of the CDR3: TGTGCCAGCAGCTTAGAAGGCGGCTCTGGAAACACCATATATTTT. This chain uses TRBV7-2 with TRBJ1-3, with no clear D. V was clipped by 1 base and J by 0 bases, with 7 bases between them. This CDR3 is built from 15 residues. Germline assignment: CDR1 SGHTA and CDR2 FQGNSA. The whole variable domain, remainder taken from reference TRBV7-2 and TRBJ1-3, is GAGVSQSPSNKVTEKGKDVELRCDPISGHTALYWYRQSLGQGLEFLIYFQGNSAPDKSGLPSDRFSAERTGGSVSTLTIQRTQQEDSAVYLCASSLEGGSGNTIYFGEGSWLTVV.

This clone was seen more than once but under ten times. V usage is TRBV25-1 and J usage is TRBJ1-5; D is ambiguous. V dropped 1 base and J dropped 4 bases, with 8 bases sitting between them. Germline V gene sequence: CDR1 MGHDK, CDR2 SYGVNS. CDR3 length: 14 residues. This CDR3 is CASSEWPDNQPQHF. The DNA of the CDR3 is TGTGCCAGCAGTGAATGGCCAGATAATCAGCCCCAGCATTTT.

The chain joins TRBV7-3 to TRBJ1-4, with D unclear. Trimming shortened V by 1 base and J by 0 bases, and 6 bases separated the two germline ends. This CDR3 contains 15 residues. Germline assignment: CDR1 SGHTA and CDR2 FQGTGA. The CDR3 region is CASSLSGSTNEKLFF. CDR3 bases: TGTGCCAGCAGCTTAAGCGGTTCAACTAATGAAAAACTGTTTTTT.

The chain employs TRBV7-2 and TRBJ2-1; TRBD2 matches 8 bases. With 5 bases clipped from V and 6 bases from J, the junction kept 6 bases outside the gene matches. The CDR3 contains 14 residues. The germline V gene encodes CDR1 SGHTA and CDR2 FQGNSA. The CDR3 DNA reads as TGTGCCAGCAGCCGGGGGGGGAAGGCCAATGAGCAGTTCTTC. Translation gives CASSRGGKANEQFF.

V gene TRBV19 combines with J gene TRBJ1-2; 10 nucleotides line up with TRBD1. In germline, CDR1 is LNHDA, CDR2 SQIVND (reference sequence). V shed 2 bases and J 8 bases; nucleotides not matched to a gene: 8. The CDR3 runs 15 residues. CDR3 protein: CASSITDRGLDGYTF. CDR3 nucleotides: TGTGCCAGTAGTATAACCGACAGGGGGCTGGACGGCTACACCTTC. The entire variable domain, with the rest obtained from reference TRBV19 and TRBJ1-2, is as follows: DGGITQSPKYLFRKEGQNVTLSCEQNLNHDAMYWYRQDPGQGLRLIYYSQIVNDFQKGDIAEGYSVSREKKESFPLTVTSAQKNPTAFYLCASSITDRGLDGYTFGSGTRLTVV.

The chain has TRBV6-6 and TRBJ2-3, with TRBD2 matching over 9 bases. J gave up 0 bases and V 7 bases, and 5 bases lay outside the gene matches. CDR3 length: 15 residues. Per germline, CDR1 MNHNY and CDR2 SVGAGI (reference sequence). The CDR3 is CASILAGSSTDTQYF. The DNA for the CDR3 is TGTGCCAGCATCCTAGCGGGGTCTAGCACAGATACGCAGTATTTT.

In this sample, this clone turned up a few times. J is TRBJ1-3 and V is TRBV14; D remains ambiguous. The CDR3 is 16 residues long. Trimming pared 4 bases from V and 0 bases from J, leaving 13 bases between. In germline, CDR1 is SGHDN, CDR2 FVKESK. The CDR3 here is CASSRYLTNSGNTIYF. CDR3 DNA sequence: TGTGCCAGCAGCCGCTATCTAACCAACTCTGGAAACACCATATATTTT.

V gene TRBV10-3 combines with J gene TRBJ2-1, with TRBD2 identical over 7 bases. V dropped 7 bases and J dropped 7; count of bases not matched to a gene: 7. The length of the CDR3 is 13 residues. CDR1 and CDR2 from the germline V gene are ENHRY and SYGVKD. The CDR3 protein is CAIMGGTTNEQFF. The CDR3 nucleotides read TGTGCCATCATGGGAGGGACTACAAATGAGCAGTTCTTC.

The V gene is TRBV11-3, the J gene TRBJ2-7, with 12 bases matching TRBD2. J was trimmed by 2 bases and V by 6 bases; bases with no gene match: 5. Germline CDR1 is SGHNT and CDR2 is YENEEA. The CDR3 is 15 amino acids. This CDR3 is CASRDRTSGTYEQYF. For the CDR3, the DNA is TGTGCCAGCAGGGACCGGACTAGCGGGACCTACGAGCAGTACTTC.

Comments on this clone: The same CDR3 also results from other DNA sequences found in this sample. This rearrangement joins TRBV4-3 to TRBJ2-1; the match to TRBD2 covers 8 bases. The V segment lost 0 bases and the J segment 1 base; nucleotides outside the gene matches: 2. Germline CDR1 LGHNA, CDR2 YSLEER. The CDR3 spans 16 residues. The CDR3 reads CASSQESGGSYNEQFF. DNA of the CDR3: TGCGCCAGCAGCCAAGAAAGCGGGGGATCCTACAATGAGCAGTTCTTC.

The chain couples TRBV4-1 to TRBJ2-2; TRBD2 matches at 9 bases. This CDR3 is built from 21 residues. The germline gives CDR1 MGHRA, CDR2 YSYEKL. The V segment lost 0 bases and the J segment 6 bases; nucleotides outside the gene matches: 20. In nucleotides, the CDR3 is TGCGCCAGCAGCCAAGAGGCCCCCAAGCGGGGGGCCCCTCGGTTGGCCGGGGAGCTGTTTTTT. It encodes CASSQEAPKRGAPRLAGELFF.

The CDR3: CSVADRGVNQPQHF. CDR3 bases: TGCAGCGTCGCTGACAGGGGCGTTAATCAGCCCCAGCATTTT. The chain carries TRBV29-1 and TRBJ1-5, with 8 bases matching TRBD1. J gave up 4 bases and V 6 bases, and 8 bases lay outside the gene matches. The CDR3 has 14 residues. Germline assignment: CDR1 SQVTM and CDR2 ANQGSEA.

The rearrangement links TRBV14 to TRBJ1-1; 10 bases line up with TRBD1. With V trimmed by 5 bases and J by 8 bases, 2 bases remained unmatched. Germline CDR1 reads SGHDN; CDR2 reads FVKESK. The CDR3 is 12 residues long. The CDR3 nucleotides read TGTGCCAGCAGCTGGGACAGGGGAGAAGCTTTCTTT. It encodes CASSWDRGEAFF.

The J gene is TRBJ2-5, the V gene TRBV9; D is possibly TRBD2 (7 bases). In germline, CDR1 is SGDLS, CDR2 YYNGEE. This CDR3 region has 17 residues. V lost 4 bases to trimming and J lost 4 bases, with 23 bases between them. CDR3: CASSTSGGGAGAETQYF. CDR3 nucleotide sequence: TGTGCCAGCAGCACGTCTGGAGGGGGGGCCGGGGCAGAGACCCAGTACTTC.

The V gene is TRBV2, the J gene TRBJ2-1; 10 bases align to TRBD1. V shed 8 bases, J shed 8 bases, and the junction held 6 bases outside the gene matches. CDR1 and CDR2 (germline): SNHLY, FYNNEI. The CDR3 contains 13 residues. DNA for the CDR3: TGTGCCAGCGGTAGGGACAGGGGTGATGAGCAGTTCTTC. This gives the protein CASGRDRGDEQFF.

The CDR3 region has the DNA TGCAGCGTTGAAGGGTCTACGGAGACCCAGTACTTC. It encodes CSVEGSTETQYF. The chain recombines TRBV29-1 with TRBJ2-5; D gene uncertain. Trimming removed 1 base from V and 5 bases from J, with 8 bases in between. Germline CDR1 reads SQVTM; CDR2 reads ANQGSEA. There are 12 residues in the CDR3.

This chain uses TRBV11-2 with TRBJ2-4; 9 bases match TRBD1. The junction had 6 bases not matched to a gene; V was cut back by 0 bases and J by 0 bases. CDR3 size: 18 residues. Germline V gives CDR1 SGHAT, CDR2 FQNNGV. CDR3 loop: CASSLDRTGERAKNIQYF. The CDR3 DNA reads as TGTGCCAGCAGCTTAGACCGGACAGGGGAACGAGCCAAAAACATTCAGTACTTC. Full variable domain (missing parts from reference TRBV11-2 and TRBJ2-4): EAGVAQSPRYKIIEKRQSVAFWCNPISGHATLYWYQQILGQGPKLLIQFQNNGVVDDSQLPKDRFSAERLKGVDSTLKIQPAKLEDSAVYLCASSLDRTGERAKNIQYFGAGTRLSVL.

The chain combines TRBV6-6 with TRBJ2-1; 11 positions match TRBD1. In germline, CDR1 is MNHNY, CDR2 SVGAGI (reference sequence). This CDR3 has 13 amino acids. CDR3 in DNA: TGTGCGTGTGGACAGGGGGCGCGGAATGAGCAGTTCTTC. This gives the protein CACGQGARNEQFF.

Comments on this clone: An end of the junction differs from the germline gene, which may be a read error. The chain joins TRBV7-9 to TRBJ2-7; 9 bases map to TRBD1. Germline V gene lookup returns CDR1 SEHNR and CDR2 FQNEAQ (reference sequence). The CDR3 runs 17 residues. CDR3 sequence reads: CSSSSGAQGALRDEQYF. CDR3 nucleotides: TGTTCCAGCAGCTCAGGAGCACAGGGGGCTCTTCGGGACGAGCAGTACTTC. The full variable domain, rest sourced from reference TRBV7-9 and TRBJ2-7, is DTGVSQNPRHKITKRGQNVTFRCDPISEHNRLYWYRQTLGQGPEFLTYFQNEAQLEKSRLLSDRFSAERPKGSFSTLEIQRTEQGDSAMYLCSSSSGAQGALRDEQYFGPGTRLTVT.

The chain links TRBV5-8 to TRBJ1-1; D remains unclear. The CDR3 has 18 residues. Trimming stripped 1 base from V and 1 base from J, with 20 bases between. CDR1 is SGHTS and CDR2 is YDEGEE in the germline V gene. The CDR3 DNA follows: TGTGCCAGCAGCTTGAGGCCCGCGGGTTTGACTACGAACACTGAAGCTTTCTTT. It codes for CASSLRPAGLTTNTEAFF. The variable domain in full, with the rest retrieved from reference TRBV5-8 and TRBJ1-1, is EAGVTQSPTHLIKTRGQQATLRCSPISGHTSVYWYQQALGLGLQFLLWYDEGEERNRGNFPPRFSGRQFPNYSSELNVNALELEDSALYLCASSLRPAGLTTNTEAFFGQGTRLTVV.

This clone was picked up a small number of times. This chain joins TRBV7-2 and TRBJ1-6, with D hard to call. The CDR3 covers 12 residues. Germline V gene lookup returns CDR1 SGHTA and CDR2 FQGNSA. Deletions cut 2 bases from V and 9 bases from J, with 5 bases between. CDR3 bases: TGTGCCAGCAGCTTATACGGTTCACCCCTCCACTTT. Its protein is CASSLYGSPLHF.

The rearrangement joins TRBV6-1 to TRBJ1-1; a possible D gene is TRBD1 (6 bases). V shed 6 bases and J shed 1 base, with 12 bases lying between them. The CDR3 has 14 amino acids. CDR1 and CDR2 (germline): MNHNS, SASEGT. Written as DNA, the CDR3 is TGTGCCAGCAGATTACAGGGTCCGAACACTGAAGCTTTCTTT. Protein product: CASRLQGPNTEAFF.

This chain uses TRBV7-3 with TRBJ1-6; 8 nucleotides line up with TRBD1. The CDR3 runs to 13 residues. Germline V gene lookup returns CDR1 SGHTA and CDR2 FQGTGA. The V segment lost 5 bases and the J segment 15 bases; nucleotides outside the gene matches: 9. CDR3 region: CASSPGTGLLLHF. DNA of the CDR3: TGTGCCAGCAGCCCGGGGACAGGCCTCCTCCTCCACTTT.

The J gene is TRBJ2-7, the V gene TRBV7-2, with TRBD2 matching over 8 bases. CDR1 is SGHTA, CDR2 FQGNSA, per germline. The ends lost 2 bases at V and 4 bases at J; junction bases unmatched: 4. The CDR3 runs to 14 residues. CDR3 sequence reads: CASSLSTSGYEQYF. CDR3 DNA sequence: TGTGCCAGCAGCTTAAGCACTAGCGGATACGAGCAGTACTTC.

This sequence joins TRBV5-1 and TRBJ1-3; unclear D gene. Germline V gene data show CDR1 as SGHRS and CDR2 as YFSETQ. Between the trimmed V and J ends, which lost 1 base and 0 bases, there was a span of 8 bases. This CDR3 contains 15 residues. CDR3 in DNA: TGCGCCAGCAGCTTGAGTGACTTCTCTGGAAACACCATATATTTT. Amino acid sequence: CASSLSDFSGNTIYF. The full variable domain, its missing parts supplied by reference TRBV5-1 and TRBJ1-3, is KAGVTQTPRYLIKTRGQQVTLSCSPISGHRSVSWYQQTPGQGLQFLFEYFSETQRNKGNFPGRFSGRQFSNSRSEMNVSTLELGDSALYLCASSLSDFSGNTIYFGEGSWLTVV.

The chain joins TRBV7-6 to TRBJ2-7, with unresolved D. V was clipped by 5 bases and J by 4 bases, with 6 bases between them. This CDR3 is 11 amino acids long. Germline loops: CDR1 SGHVS, CDR2 FNYEAQ. CDR3 in DNA: TGTGCCAGCAGCACCGGGTACGAGCAGTACTTC. This translates into CASSTGYEQYF. The complete variable domain, with remaining parts taken from reference TRBV7-6 and TRBJ2-7, reads GAGVSQSPRYKVTKRGQDVALRCDPISGHVSLYWYRQALGQGPEFLTYFNYEAQQDKSGLPNDRFSAERPEGSISTLTIQRTEQRDSAMYRCASSTGYEQYFGPGTRLTVT.

CDR3 nucleotides: TGTGCCAGCAGCCGGGGGTTTGGCGGGGCCAACGTCCTGACTTTC. Amino acid sequence: CASSRGFGGANVLTF. The chain has TRBV5-5 and TRBJ2-6, with D perhaps TRBD2 (6 bases). V was shortened by 4 bases and J by 4 bases, with 12 bases between the two germline ends. The CDR3 extends over 15 amino acids. Germline CDR1 reads SGHKS; CDR2 reads YYEKEE (reference sequence).

This clone was detected only once. This rearrangement joins TRBV2 to TRBJ2-2, with a weak D call TRBD2 (6 bases). V dropped 6 bases and J dropped 7 bases, with 15 bases sitting between them. Germline V gives CDR1 SNHLY, CDR2 FYNNEI. CDR3 length: 14 residues. The CDR3 spells CASSGGTVGGELFF. CDR3 DNA sequence: TGTGCCAGCAGCGGCGGGACGGTGGGCGGGGAGCTGTTTTTT.

A few counts support this clone. The chain links TRBV11-2 to TRBJ1-4; D is perhaps TRBD1 (6 bases). The CDR3 is made up of 15 amino acids. Trimming removed 4 bases from V and 3 bases from J, with 12 bases in between. CDR1 is SGHAT and CDR2 is FQNNGV in the germline V gene. The CDR3 protein is CASSSYRAANEKLFF. The CDR3 DNA sequence: TGTGCCAGCAGCTCCTACAGGGCAGCTAATGAAAAACTGTTTTTT.